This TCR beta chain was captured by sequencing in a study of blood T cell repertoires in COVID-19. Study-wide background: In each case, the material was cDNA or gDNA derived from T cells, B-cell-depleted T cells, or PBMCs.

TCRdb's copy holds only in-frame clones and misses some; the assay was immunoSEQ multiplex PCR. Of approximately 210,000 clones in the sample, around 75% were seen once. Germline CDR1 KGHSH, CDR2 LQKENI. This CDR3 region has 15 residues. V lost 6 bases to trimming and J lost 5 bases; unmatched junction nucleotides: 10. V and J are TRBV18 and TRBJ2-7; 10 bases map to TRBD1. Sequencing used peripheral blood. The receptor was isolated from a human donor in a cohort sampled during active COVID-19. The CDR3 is CASSPRQGAIHEQYF. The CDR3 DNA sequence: TGTGCCAGCTCCCCAAGACAGGGGGCGATTCACGAGCAGTACTTC.